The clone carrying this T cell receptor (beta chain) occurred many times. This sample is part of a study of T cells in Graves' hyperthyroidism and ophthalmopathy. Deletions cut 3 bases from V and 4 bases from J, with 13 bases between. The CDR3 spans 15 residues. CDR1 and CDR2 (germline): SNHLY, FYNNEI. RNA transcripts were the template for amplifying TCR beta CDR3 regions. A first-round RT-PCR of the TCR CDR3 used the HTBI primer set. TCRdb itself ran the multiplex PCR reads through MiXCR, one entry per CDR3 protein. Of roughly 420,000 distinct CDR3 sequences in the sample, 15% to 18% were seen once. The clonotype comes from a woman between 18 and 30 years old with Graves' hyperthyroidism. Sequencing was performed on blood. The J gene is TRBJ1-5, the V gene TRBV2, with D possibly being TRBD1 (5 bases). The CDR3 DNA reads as TGTGCCAGCAGTGAGCAGGGTTTGGGTAATCAGCCCCAGCATTTT. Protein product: CASSEQGLGNQPQHF.